A selection of T cell receptor beta chains follows, all from one sample in a study of immune characterization of retroperitoneal liposarcoma. MiXCR, applied by TCRdb to the PCR reads, yields one record per CDR3 protein. The table records roughly 11,000 distinct CDR3 sequences, approximately 28% of them present only once. The sample taken for sequencing was tumor tissue. These receptors originate from a female donor with retroperitoneal liposarcoma. Each CDR3 is given with its conserved first and last residue. A D gene is named only where the DNA matches it firmly. Size tells how often a clone was seen (once, few, many) or the class of an expanded clone, and some rows leave it out.

D	V	J	size	DNA	CDR3
TRBD2	TRBV7-9	TRBJ2-5	medium-sized	TGTGCCAGCAGTCAGTGGGAGGGCCGCGGGACCCAGTACTTC	CASSQWEGRGTQYF
.	TRBV6-6	TRBJ2-3	few	TGTGCCAGCAGTTACGGGGCGGGGTCCACAGATACGCAGTATTTT	CASSYGAGSTDTQYF
.	TRBV6-5	TRBJ1-3	few	TGTGTCAGCAGAGACCGTGGAGGAGACTCTGGAAACACCATATATTTT	CVSRDRGGDSGNTIYF
TRBD2	TRBV7-3	TRBJ2-3	medium-sized	TGTGCCAGCAGCAAAGTAGCGGGGGGACCTAGCACAGATACGCAGTATTTT	CASSKVAGGPSTDTQYF
.	TRBV6-1	TRBJ1-1	many	TGTGCCAGCACCAGCGGGACACCCAACACTGAAGCTTTCTTT	CASTSGTPNTEAFF
.	TRBV10-2	TRBJ2-5	few	TGCGCCAGCAGTGATCTCTTTCTGGGGACGGAGACCCAGTACTTC	CASSDLFLGTETQYF
.	TRBV27	TRBJ2-2	medium-sized	TGTGCCAGCAAGGGGACTCCGAACACCGGGGAGCTGTTTTTT	CASKGTPNTGELFF
TRBD2	TRBV27	TRBJ2-3	medium-sized	TGTGCCAGCAAAAGTGGGACTAGCGGGCCTCACCCCGCGGATACGCAGTATTTT	CASKSGTSGPHPADTQYF
.	TRBV19	TRBJ1-5	.	TGTGCCAGTAGTACCAGAGAAAATCAGCCCCAGCATTTT	CASSTRENQPQHF
TRBD1	TRBV6-1	TRBJ1-5	many	TGTGCCAGCAGTGTCAGGGGGTTTAGCAATCAGCCCCAGCATTTT	CASSVRGFSNQPQHF
.	TRBV6-1	TRBJ2-3	.	TGTGCCAGCAGTTACCGACACACGGGGGCGCCCCAGTATTTT	CASSYRHTGAPQYF
.	TRBV11-2	TRBJ2-3	many	TGTGCCAGCAGCCCCCGCACCTACACAGATACGCAGTATTTT	CASSPRTYTDTQYF
TRBD1	TRBV4-3	TRBJ2-3	once	TGCGCCAGCAGCCCCCGGCCAACAGGGGGTTCCACAGATACGCAGTATTTT	CASSPRPTGGSTDTQYF
.	TRBV11-2	TRBJ2-3	.	TGTGCCAGCAGCCCGGCAGATACGCAGTATTTT	CASSPADTQYF
TRBD2	TRBV6-6	TRBJ2-3	.	TGTGCCAGCAGTTACTCCAGCGGGGGGGGCCATGAGCAGATCTTC	CASSYSSGGGHEQIF
.	TRBV6-5	TRBJ2-7	.	TGTGCCAGCAGTTACAAGGATCGAGGCGAGCAGTACTTC	CASSYKDRGEQYF
TRBD2	TRBV4-1	TRBJ2-4	few	TGCGCCAGCAGCAAAGAGAGCGGGAGGGCCGTTGAGCAGTACTTC	CASSKESGRAVEQYF
.	TRBV7-6	TRBJ2-1	medium-sized	TGTGCCAGCACCTTTACCGGGAGTGACAATGAGCAGTTCTTC	CASTFTGSDNEQFF
TRBD1	TRBV6-1	TRBJ1-2	.	TGTGCCAGCAGTACCAGGGACAGGGGACTCTATGGCTACACCTTC	CASSTRDRGLYGYTF
.	TRBV19	TRBJ2-7	few	TGTGCCAGTAGTATGCTACAGGTCGGGTACGAGCAGTACTTC	CASSMLQVGYEQYF
TRBD2	TRBV7-2	TRBJ2-7	medium-sized	TGTGCCAGCAGCTTAGGGACTAGCACCTACAATGAGCAGTACTTC	CASSLGTSTYNEQYF
TRBD1	TRBV10-3	TRBJ1-2	many	TGTGCCATCAGTACCCCGGGACAGGATTTGAGCGGCTACACCTTC	CAISTPGQDLSGYTF
.	TRBV7-2	TRBJ2-3	medium-sized	TGTGCCAGCAGCTTATCGGGGGGCACAGATACGCAGTATTTT	CASSLSGGTDTQYF
.	TRBV12-3/TRBV12-4	TRBJ2-7	many	TGTGCCAGCAGTTTATTAGGCTACGAGCAGTACTTC	CASSLLGYEQYF
.	TRBV7-3	TRBJ2-5	.	TGTGTCAGCAGCCTCCAAGAGACCCAGTACTTC	CVSSLQETQYF
.	TRBV12-5	TRBJ2-7	.	TGTGCTAGTGGTGTGTCGGTTTCCAACGAGCAGTACTTC	CASGVSVSNEQYF
TRBD1	TRBV27	TRBJ1-1	.	TGTGCCAGCAGTAGAAGGACAGGCAGCCTGAACACTGAAGCTTTCTTT	CASSRRTGSLNTEAFF
TRBD2	TRBV12-5	TRBJ2-1	.	TGTGCTAGTGATTCGGACAGGACCGGGCTAGCGGGAGATGAGCAGTTCTTC	CASDSDRTGLAGDEQFF
TRBD1	TRBV6-1	TRBJ1-1	few	TGTGCCAGCAAACCGACAGGGATGAACACTGAAGCTTTCTTT	CASKPTGMNTEAFF
.	TRBV7-2	TRBJ2-5	.	TGTGCCAGCAGCGGAACAGGGTCCCGGGAGACCCAGTACTTC	CASSGTGSRETQYF
TRBD2	TRBV24-1	TRBJ2-1	many	TGTGCCACCAGTGATTTGCATTTCGGGGGGGAAGAGACCCAGTTCTTC	CATSDLHFGGEETQFF
.	TRBV6-1	TRBJ2-7	medium-sized	TGTGCCAGCAGTGAACGGGGGGCGAACAATGAGCAGTACTTC	CASSERGANNEQYF
.	TRBV6-1	TRBJ1-5	few	TGTGCCAGCAGTGAAGCTGGGGGCTCTGGCAATCAGCCCCAGCATTTT	CASSEAGGSGNQPQHF
TRBD2	TRBV6-1	TRBJ2-3	.	TGTGCCAGCAGTGAAGCTAGCGGGGGGGCCACAGATACGCAGTATTTT	CASSEASGGATDTQYF
TRBD1	TRBV4-1	TRBJ1-2	.	TGCGCCAGCAGCCCCCGGACAGGGACCGACTATGGCTACACCTTC	CASSPRTGTDYGYTF
.	TRBV6-1	TRBJ2-1	.	TGTGCCAGCATTGTGGACCACCCCTACGAGCAGTTCTTC	CASIVDHPYEQFF
.	TRBV25-1	TRBJ1-2	.	TGTGCCAGCAGTGAAGGGGGGAACTATGGCTACACCTTC	CASSEGGNYGYTF
.	TRBV7-9	TRBJ2-3	few	TGTGCCAGCAGCTTTTTCAGCACAGATACGCAGTATTTT	CASSFFSTDTQYF
TRBD2	TRBV11-3	TRBJ2-7	few	TGTGCCAGCAGCCCCGGGGGGGCGGATGCCTACGAGCAGTACTTC	CASSPGGADAYEQYF
TRBD2	TRBV7-2	TRBJ2-3	large	TGTGCCAGCAGCTTAGGGGTCGGCGGGGGGGTAACAGATACGCAGTATTTT	CASSLGVGGGVTDTQYF
TRBD1	TRBV7-9	TRBJ1-1	many	TGTGCCAGCAGGATGGACAGGTCGAAGAACACTGAAGCTTTCTTT	CASRMDRSKNTEAFF
TRBD2	TRBV7-2	TRBJ2-1	medium-sized	TGTGCCAGCAGCCTTCGGACTAGCCAGGGCAATGAGCAGTTCTTC	CASSLRTSQGNEQFF
TRBD2	TRBV7-2	TRBJ2-7	few	TGTGCCAGCAGCTTAGCGTCCAGCGGGACCTACAATGAGCAGTACTTC	CASSLASSGTYNEQYF
.	TRBV7-3	TRBJ2-1	medium-sized	TGTGCCAGCAGCTTATCAGGCGACAATGAGCAGTTCTTC	CASSLSGDNEQFF
TRBD2	TRBV6-1	TRBJ2-1	many	TGTGCCAGCAGCCTAGCGGGCGACCTTCCCTACGAGCAGTTCTTC	CASSLAGDLPYEQFF
.	TRBV2	TRBJ2-5	.	TGTGCCAGCAGTGTGACTAGAGGCCAAGAGACCCAGTACTTC	CASSVTRGQETQYF
.	TRBV12-3/TRBV12-4	TRBJ2-1	many	TGTGCCAGCACCTCCTCCTCTCAAGAGACCCAGTTCTTC	CASTSSSQETQFF
.	TRBV6-6	TRBJ2-5	medium-sized	TGTGCCAGCAGTTACGAGGGGTTGGGGATGGAGACCCAGTACTTC	CASSYEGLGMETQYF
.	TRBV6-9	TRBJ2-5	.	TGTGCCAGCAGGTATCAACTAGCAGGGGCCCAAGAGACCCAGTACTTC	CASRYQLAGAQETQYF
.	TRBV6-1	TRBJ1-6	.	TGTGCCAGCAATTCATACAATTCACCCCTCCACTTT	CASNSYNSPLHF
.	TRBV7-6	TRBJ2-1	many	TGTGCCAGCAGCTTAGTCGGGAACTACAATGAGCAGTTCTTC	CASSLVGNYNEQFF
TRBD2	TRBV11-3	TRBJ2-2	few	TGTGCCAGCAGCTTTTCGGGACTAGCGGAAAACACCGGGGAGCTGTTTTTT	CASSFSGLAENTGELFF
TRBD1	TRBV5-4	TRBJ2-7	few	TGTGCCAGCAGGGACAGGGCTTCCTACGAGCAGTACTTC	CASRDRASYEQYF
TRBD2	TRBV10-1	TRBJ2-6	few	TGCGCCAGCAGTGAGTCGACTCATAGCGGGAGGGCCGCTGGGGCCAACGTCCTGACTTTC	CASSESTHSGRAAGANVLTF
TRBD1	TRBV6-1	TRBJ2-2	.	TGTGCCAGCAGTTATCAACACAGGGGCGGGGAGCTGTTTTTT	CASSYQHRGGELFF